The 16 T cell receptor beta chains presented below share a single source sample, sequenced in a study of control samples from healthy donors and cancer patients. Here immunoSEQ multiplex PCR was the method, and the copy in TCRdb shows in-frame clones only, minus some. Among some 200,000 clones, about 93% were seen once, and the ten largest hold approximately 1.5%. Sequencing was done on a sample of blood. All receptors come from a man between 45 and 60 years old in good health.

The rearrangement joins TRBV6-5 to TRBJ1-2; D unresolved. The CDR3 is 11 residues long. V shed 2 bases and J shed 8 bases, with 6 bases lying between them. Germline V gives CDR1 MNHEY, CDR2 SVGAGI. The CDR3 sequence: CASSYGTGYTF. The CDR3 DNA reads TGTGCCAGCAGTTACGGTACCGGCTACACCTTC.

This chain uses TRBV25-1 with TRBJ2-3; D gene uncertain. Germline lookup yields CDR1 MGHDK and CDR2 SYGVNS. This CDR3 comprises 11 residues. Trimming cost V 4 bases and J 2 bases, with 1 base left between them. This chain's CDR3 is CASSVTDTQYF. The CDR3 region has the DNA TGTGCCAGCAGTGTCACAGATACGCAGTATTTT. The variable domain in full, completed from reference TRBV25-1 and TRBJ2-3, reads EADIYQTPRYLVIGTGKKITLECSQTMGHDKMYWYQQDPGMELHLIHYSYGVNSTEKGDLSSESTVSRIRTEHFPLTLESARPSHTSQYLCASSVTDTQYFGPGTRLTVL.

J is TRBJ2-5 and V is TRBV2, with 7 bases that match TRBD2. Trimming took 8 bases from V and 2 from J; bases not matched to a gene: 11. The germline V gene has CDR1 SNHLY and CDR2 FYNNEI. This CDR3 contains 15 residues. The CDR3 region has the DNA TGTGCCAGCCTTGCGAGGCGGGGAGGGCAAGAGACCCAGTACTTC. Its translation is CASLARRGGQETQYF.

The V and J genes are TRBV27 and TRBJ1-6, with 7 bases aligning to TRBD1. Germline trimming cut 3 bases from V and 10 bases from J; bases unmatched to any gene: 9. Per germline, CDR1 MNHEY and CDR2 SMNVEV (reference sequence). This CDR3 spans 15 amino acids. The CDR3 region has the DNA TGTGCCAGCAGTTTGTCGGCAGGGGGTTGGTCACCCCTCCACTTT. As protein: CASSLSAGGWSPLHF.

The V gene is TRBV7-9, the J gene TRBJ2-1; 9 nucleotides line up with TRBD2. The trim removed 5 bases at V and 4 bases at J, leaving 15 bases unmatched. The germline V gene has CDR1 SEHNR and CDR2 FQNEAQ (reference sequence). The CDR3 extends over 18 amino acids. CDR3 amino acids: CASSPGYGGGGAYNEQFF. CDR3 sequence (DNA): TGTGCCAGCAGCCCCGGGTATGGAGGCGGGGGGGCTTACAATGAGCAGTTCTTC.

V is TRBV14 and J is TRBJ2-1; D gene unclear. V lost 5 bases and J 3 bases, leaving 17 bases between the germline ends. The CDR3 is 16 residues long. Germline-derived CDR1 and CDR2 are SGHDN and FVKESK. DNA of the CDR3: TGTGCCAGCAGCTCCTCAGAGGTGGTTTTCTACAATGAGCAGTTCTTC. This encodes CASSSSEVVFYNEQFF.

The table lists this clone with a few counts. The chain combines TRBV2 with TRBJ1-5, with D unresolved. The V and J ends lost 3 bases and 4 bases respectively, with 16 bases between them. This CDR3 has 16 residues. Germline V gene sequence: CDR1 SNHLY, CDR2 FYNNEI. CDR3 coding DNA: TGTGCCAGCAGTGAGGTCGGGGAACAACCTAATCAGCCCCAGCATTTT. Translating it yields CASSEVGEQPNQPQHF.

The rearrangement links TRBV15 to TRBJ1-2; the D gene is possibly TRBD1 (5 bases). V shed 3 bases and J shed 3 bases, with 14 bases lying between them. This CDR3 has 15 residues. The germline CDR1 and CDR2 sequences are LNHNV and YYDKDF (reference sequence). CDR3 nucleotides: TGTGCCACCAGCAGCATCCAAGGGGATGACTATGGCTACACCTTC. This encodes CATSSIQGDDYGYTF. Complete variable domain (other parts from reference TRBV15 and TRBJ1-2): DAMVIQNPRYQVTQFGKPVTLSCSQTLNHNVMYWYQQKSSQAPKLLFHYYDKDFNNEADTPDNFQSRRPNTSFCFLDIRSPGLGDTAMYLCATSSIQGDDYGYTFGSGTRLTVV.

V usage is TRBV19 and J usage is TRBJ1-5; a possible D gene is TRBD1 (5 bases). Germline V gene sequence: CDR1 LNHDA, CDR2 SQIVND (reference sequence). CDR3 length: 15 residues. DNA for the CDR3: TGTGCAACAAGCTTAGGGGCTTATAGCAATCAGCCCCAGCATTTT. Protein product: CATSLGAYSNQPQHF.

J is TRBJ1-3 and V is TRBV28; D call uncertain. Germline V gene sequence: CDR1 MDHEN, CDR2 SYDVKM. V lost 2 bases and J lost 0, with 5 bases in between. The CDR3 is made up of 14 amino acids. CDR3 sequence reads: CASSLDTSGNTIYF. CDR3 DNA sequence: TGTGCCAGCAGTTTAGACACCTCTGGAAACACCATATATTTT. Supplemented by reference TRBV28 and TRBJ1-3, the full variable domain reads DVKVTQSSRYLVKRTGEKVFLECVQDMDHENMFWYRQDPGLGLRLIYFSYDVKMKEKGDIPEGYSVSREKKERFSLILESASTNQTSMYLCASSLDTSGNTIYFGEGSWLTVV.

Only one count was recorded for this clone. The CDR3 region has the DNA TGTGCCAGCATCTCCCCAGGGGTGAACACTGAAGCTTTCTTT. It encodes CASISPGVNTEAFF. The gene calls are TRBV6-5 and TRBJ1-1, with a possible D match to TRBD1 (6 bases). Germline V gene sequence: CDR1 MNHEY, CDR2 SVGAGI. Deletions cut 7 bases from V and 0 bases from J, with 12 bases between. This CDR3 has 14 amino acids.

About this clone: One end of the junction does not line up with germline, which may come from a read error. The rearrangement joins TRBV18 to TRBJ1-3; no reliable D call. Looked up from germline, CDR1 is KGHSH and CDR2 is LQKENI. There are 15 residues in the CDR3. The CDR3 loop reads CASTPDPAFGNTIYF. CDR3 nucleotides: TGTGCCAGCACACCCGACCCGGCCTTTGGAAACACCATATATTTT.

As for this clone: At one end, the junction sequence differs from germline, possibly due to a read error. The chain recombines TRBV30 with TRBJ1-3; D uncertain. In germline, CDR1 is GTSNPN, CDR2 SVGIG (reference sequence). This CDR3 has 13 residues. CDR3 in DNA: TGTGCCTGGGCTATACACTCTGGAAACACCACATATTTT. Residues: CAWAIHSGNTTYF.

The chain recombines TRBV5-4 with TRBJ1-4, with D possibly TRBD1 on 5 matching bases. The CDR3 covers 14 residues. V lost 3 bases and J lost 8, with 14 bases in between. Germline V lookup: CDR1 SGHNT, CDR2 YYREEE (reference sequence). The CDR3 loop reads CASSSPGEGEKLFF. The CDR3 coding sequence is TGTGCCAGCAGCTCACCGGGGGAAGGGGAAAAACTGTTTTTT.

This chain links TRBV14 with TRBJ1-6; D is undetermined. Trimming cost V 0 bases and J 9 bases, with 6 bases left between them. CDR1 is SGHDN and CDR2 is FVKESK in the germline V gene. This CDR3 contains 13 residues. Here the CDR3 reads CASSQEVASPLHF. The CDR3 DNA sequence: TGTGCCAGCAGCCAAGAGGTCGCTTCACCCCTCCACTTT.

With regard to this clone: Other DNA sequences in the sample encode the same CDR3. The chain links TRBV20-1 to TRBJ2-4, with D maybe TRBD1 (6 bases). This CDR3 contains 15 residues. In germline, CDR1 is DFQATT, CDR2 SNEGSKA (reference sequence). The V gene lost 3 bases and the J gene lost 7 bases, with 19 bases spanning the gap. CDR3 loop: CSASGIGQGMNIQYF. The CDR3 DNA reads TGCAGTGCTAGTGGAATAGGGCAGGGGATGAACATTCAGTACTTC.